This T cell receptor (beta chain) was sequenced during a study of blood T cell repertoires in COVID-19. For the study at large: Donors in the United States, Italy and Spain gave samples during acute or convalescent COVID-19. PBMCs, B-cell-depleted T cells, or T cells were the source of the cDNA or gDNA that made up the material.

Per the original methods: From reference gene primer amplification, estimates of nucleated cell counts were derived. Sequenced by immunoSEQ multiplex PCR; TCRdb stores in-frame clones only, minus some. V, J and clone size reflect that table, while D and trimming were determined from the DNA. The data hold over 95,000 clones, with around 88% observed a single time. The junction had 11 bases not matched to a gene; V was cut back by 10 bases and J by 0 bases. Germline V lookup: CDR1 MNHEY, CDR2 SMNVEV (reference sequence). The CDR3 is made up of 16 amino acids. The source material was peripheral blood. The receptor comes from a human donor with acute or convalescent COVID-19. The donor label of this sample is uncertain. The chain joins TRBV27 to TRBJ1-1; 10 nucleotides match TRBD1. CDR3 DNA sequence: TGTGCCACCGCAGGGGACAGGGGTTCCGTGAACACTGAAGCTTTCTTT. It codes for CATAGDRGSVNTEAFF.